This T cell receptor beta chain was observed in a study of immune cell composition in non-small cell lung cancer. The V gene end was trimmed by 3 bases and the J gene end by 4 bases; junction bases not matched to a gene: 11. CDR3 length equals 16 residues. CDR1 is SGHRS, CDR2 YFSETQ, per germline. Sequencing used immunoSEQ multiplex PCR; TCRdb keeps in-frame clones, though not all of them. The sample lists 2,500 to 3,000 clones; about 85% were seen once. The origin of this receptor is a human donor with non-small cell lung cancer. Sequenced input: lung tumor tissue. The V gene is TRBV5-1, the J gene TRBJ2-7; the match to TRBD2 covers 9 bases. The CDR3 bases are TGCGCCAGCAGCTCGGGTAGCGGGGGAAAATCATACGAGCAGTACTTC. It is translated as CASSSGSGGKSYEQYF.